The 32 T cell receptor beta chains in this list originate from one sample, sequenced in a study of yellow fever vaccine responses in identical twins (dated by TCRdb to 2016 to 2019). Libraries were constructed by RT-PCR. The reads were generated on an Illumina HiSeq 2500. TCRdb applied fastp at Q25 and MiXCR to the public reads, then kept only in-frame beta chains. CDR3 protein duplicates are merged, each entry listing the most common genes and DNA. The sample contains under 20,000 distinct CDR3 sequences, about 56% of them found a single time. The top ten clonotypes cover roughly 8.4% of the sample. Sample: T cells from blood (PBMCs), unsorted or a sorted subset (not recorded which), taken before or after yellow fever vaccination (not recorded which). These receptors were collected from a woman younger than 35 who received the yellow fever vaccine. Donor details come from another sample of the same person, matched by shared clones.

The chain is built from TRBV19 and TRBJ2-1; the D gene could be TRBD1 or TRBD2 (5 bases each). The germline V gene has CDR1 LNHDA and CDR2 SQIVND (reference sequence). This CDR3 has 15 residues. Trimming took off 9 bases at V and 5 bases at J, with 20 bases between the two ends. The CDR3 DNA is TGTGCCAGCCGAAAGACCGGGACGACAAACAATGAGCAGTTCTTC. It encodes CASRKTGTTNNEQFF.

J is TRBJ1-3 and V is TRBV7-9; D call uncertain. Trimming took 0 bases from V and 0 from J, leaving 6 bases between them. There are 15 residues in the CDR3. Germline CDR1 reads SEHNR; CDR2 reads FQNEAQ (reference sequence). The CDR3 here is CASSLASLSGNTIYF. The CDR3 DNA is TGTGCCAGCAGCTTAGCCAGTCTCTCTGGAAACACCATATATTTT.

This chain connects TRBV2 to TRBJ1-5, with TRBD1 identical over 9 bases. Germline V lookup: CDR1 SNHLY, CDR2 FYNNEI. This CDR3 has 16 residues. Unmatched junction bases numbered 8, after V lost 4 bases and J lost 4 bases. DNA of the CDR3: TGTGCCAGCAGTGGGGGCTCACAGGGGGCGAATCAGCCCCAGCATTTT. Translating it yields CASSGGSQGANQPQHF.

This chain connects TRBV29-1 to TRBJ2-7; no reliable D call. This CDR3 spans 12 amino acids. CDR1 and CDR2 from the germline V gene are SQVTM and ANQGSEA. Trimming took off 7 bases at V and 3 bases at J, with 13 bases between the two ends. The CDR3 bases are TGCAGCGCCATAACCGGGTTCTACGAGCAGTACTTC. It codes for CSAITGFYEQYF.

This clonotype showed up just a few times. The CDR3 nucleotides read TGTGCCACACGTGAGGGTCGGCGAACCACAGATACGCAGTATTTT. Protein sequence: CATREGRRTTDTQYF. V and J are TRBV10-3 and TRBJ2-3; the D gene is possibly TRBD2 (5 bases). The CDR3 covers 15 residues. V lost 10 bases, J lost 2 bases, and 19 bases lay in between. Per the germline V gene, CDR1 is ENHRY and CDR2 is SYGVKD.

This CDR3 reads CSARDTENSPLHF. The CDR3 DNA reads as TGCAGTGCCCGGGACACCGAGAATTCACCCCTCCACTTT. The V gene is TRBV20-1, the J gene TRBJ1-6; a weak D match, TRBD1 (6 bases). This CDR3 region has 13 residues. The germline V gene encodes CDR1 DFQATT and CDR2 SNEGSKA (reference sequence). V shed 6 bases and J shed 7 bases, with 13 bases lying between them.

This clonotype occurred a few times. This chain uses TRBV27 with TRBJ1-6, with D possibly being TRBD1 (6 bases). The CDR3 has 14 amino acids. The V and J ends lost 2 bases and 9 bases respectively, with 11 bases between them. CDR1 MNHEY and CDR2 SMNVEV come from the germline V gene (reference sequence). The CDR3 DNA reads TGTGCCAGCAGTTTAAGGACAGATGGTTCACCCCTCCACTTT. It codes for CASSLRTDGSPLHF.

V and J are TRBV4-1 and TRBJ2-5; D tentatively reads TRBD1 or TRBD2 (5 bases each). V lost 0 bases, J lost 7 bases, and 15 bases lay in between. From germline, CDR1 is MGHRA and CDR2 YSYEKL. This CDR3 has 15 amino acids. The CDR3 DNA reads TGCGCCAGCAGCCAAGATCATGGGGGTGGGGTGACCCAGTACTTC. The encoded protein is CASSQDHGGGVTQYF.

This sequence joins TRBV6-1 and TRBJ2-1; 8 bases map to TRBD1. Looked up from germline, CDR1 is MNHNS and CDR2 is SASEGT. The length of the CDR3 is 15 residues. The V and J ends lost 6 bases and 4 bases, in that order; junction bases with no gene match: 8. In DNA form, the CDR3 reads TGTGCCAGCAGGATGGGGACAGGAGGGTACAATGAGCAGTTCTTC. It specifies CASRMGTGGYNEQFF.

The chain uses TRBV11-1 and TRBJ2-1; 7 bases are a match to TRBD2. The CDR3 sequence is 20 residues long. Germline V gene sequence: CDR1 SGHAT, CDR2 FQDESV (reference sequence). V lost 6 bases to trimming and J lost 6 bases; unmatched junction nucleotides: 26. The CDR3: CASRPGPTTSDAIGVNEQFF. CDR3 in DNA: TGTGCCAGCAGGCCAGGGCCCACTACTAGCGACGCAATCGGGGTCAATGAGCAGTTCTTC.

This clonotype was observed once. The chain employs TRBV5-1 and TRBJ2-1, with 7 bases that match TRBD1. Germline CDR1 SGHRS, CDR2 YFSETQ. The CDR3 runs 14 residues. Losses at the gene ends were 2 bases for V and 3 bases for J; bases not matched to a gene: 2. Here the CDR3 DNA reads TGCGCCAGCAGCTTAGGACAGGTCTACAATGAGCAGTTCTTC. It is translated as CASSLGQVYNEQFF.

Only a few counts were recorded for this clonotype. The V gene is TRBV5-6, the J gene TRBJ2-3; D is possibly TRBD1 or TRBD2 (5 bases each). The CDR3 totals 17 residues. The V end was cut by 4 bases, the J end by 4 bases, with 22 bases between. Germline CDR1 reads SGHDT; CDR2 reads YYEEEE. This CDR3 reads CASSHNTGKQVADTQYF. The CDR3, as DNA: TGTGCCAGCAGCCACAATACGGGAAAACAGGTAGCAGATACGCAGTATTTT.

The chain joins TRBV24-1 to TRBJ2-1, with D uncertain. The CDR3 consists of 15 residues. CDR1 is KGHDR, CDR2 SFDVKD, per germline. The V end was cut by 0 bases, the J end by 4 bases, with 9 bases between. CDR3 region: CATSDLGGLYNEQFF. The CDR3 DNA follows: TGTGCCACCAGTGATTTGGGTGGGCTGTACAATGAGCAGTTCTTC.

Only a few counts were recorded for this clonotype. This chain uses TRBV20-1 with TRBJ1-1; D remains ambiguous. There are 11 residues in the CDR3. The V gene's germline CDR1 is DFQATT and CDR2 SNEGSKA (reference sequence). The V and J ends lost 3 bases and 10 bases respectively, with 12 bases between them. The CDR3 coding sequence is TGCAGTGCTAGTTCTGGGCCGCGAGCTTTCTTT. This sequence encodes CSASSGPRAFF.

This sequence joins TRBV28 and TRBJ1-5; D is possibly TRBD1 (5 bases). Germline V gene lookup returns CDR1 MDHEN and CDR2 SYDVKM. The CDR3 covers 15 residues. The germline V and J ends were trimmed by 2 bases and 7 bases, with 15 bases remaining between them. In DNA, the CDR3 is TGTGCCAGCAGTTTAACCAGGGAATGGGGCCAGCCCCAGCATTTT. The encoded protein is CASSLTREWGQPQHF.

The chain carries TRBV5-6 and TRBJ2-1; TRBD1 might be the D (6 bases). The CDR3 totals 13 residues. Trimming pared 2 bases from V and 4 bases from J, leaving 7 bases between. Germline V CDR1 and CDR2: SGHDT, YYEEEE. This CDR3 is CASSLGQYNEQFF. CDR3 in DNA: TGTGCCAGCAGCTTAGGACAGTACAATGAGCAGTTCTTC.

This chain links TRBV29-1 with TRBJ2-1; TRBD2 matches at 10 bases. Germline V gives CDR1 SQVTM, CDR2 ANQGSEA. Trimming cost V 6 bases and J 0 bases; bases outside gene matches: 2. This CDR3 is built from 14 residues. In nucleotides, the CDR3 is TGCAGCGTGTCTAGCGGGAGCTCCTACAATGAGCAGTTCTTC. Translation gives CSVSSGSSYNEQFF.

The chain combines TRBV15 with TRBJ2-3, with TRBD2 as a possible D gene (5 bases). Trimming cost V 4 bases and J 3 bases, with 14 bases left between them. Per germline, CDR1 LNHNV and CDR2 YYDKDF (reference sequence). This CDR3 spans 15 amino acids. The CDR3 DNA follows: TGTGCCACCAGCACTAAGAACGGGGAAACAGATACGCAGTATTTT. It yields the protein CATSTKNGETDTQYF.

This sequence joins TRBV27 and TRBJ2-3; 11 bases line up with TRBD2. Germline CDR1 MNHEY, CDR2 SMNVEV (reference sequence). V lost 4 bases to trimming and J lost 1 base; unmatched junction nucleotides: 4. The CDR3 runs to 16 residues. CDR3 nucleotide sequence: TGTGCCAGCAGTTCCCCGACTAGCGGGGGCACAGATACGCAGTATTTT. Its protein is CASSSPTSGGTDTQYF.

Here the CDR3 reads CASSYGVHEQYV. The CDR3 region has the DNA TGTGCCAGCAGTTACGGCGTCCACGAGCAGTACGTC. The V and J genes are TRBV6-2 or TRBV6-3 and TRBJ2-7; D gene unclear. The CDR3 spans 12 residues. Germline CDR1 MNHEY, CDR2 SVGEGT. Trimming cost V 2 bases and J 5 bases, with 7 bases left between them.

A few counts support this clonotype. The junction differs from germline at one of its ends, possibly a read error. The CDR3 DNA reads as TGCAGTGCTAGAGATCGCACCTTCTATGACTACACCTTC. Its protein is CSARDRTFYDYTF. The chain recombines TRBV20-1 with TRBJ1-2, with no clear D. The V gene's germline CDR1 is DFQATT and CDR2 SNEGSKA (reference sequence). The CDR3 totals 13 residues.

The genes are TRBV5-1 and TRBJ2-1, with TRBD2 as a possible D gene (5 bases). V was pared by 1 base and J by 8 bases, with 13 bases between. CDR3 length: 14 amino acids. CDR1 is SGHRS, CDR2 YFSETQ, per germline. The CDR3 loop reads CASSLWRQRDEQFF. The CDR3, as DNA: TGCGCCAGCAGCTTGTGGCGGCAGAGGGATGAGCAGTTCTTC.

The chain uses TRBV4-2 and TRBJ2-3; TRBD2 agrees at 9 bases. Germline loops: CDR1 LGHNA, CDR2 YNFKEQ. V trimming: 4 bases; J trimming: 3 bases; junction bases outside the gene matches: 5. This CDR3 has 15 residues. The CDR3, as DNA: TGTGCCAGCAGCCGGGGAGCGGGGGGAACAGATACGCAGTATTTT. The encoded protein is CASSRGAGGTDTQYF.

The chain couples TRBV10-3 to TRBJ2-2, with TRBD2 identical over 8 bases. The germline V gene encodes CDR1 ENHRY and CDR2 SYGVKD. The CDR3 is 14 amino acids. Losses at the gene ends were 8 bases for V and 1 base for J; bases not matched to a gene: 3. CDR3: CAIGLAGNTGELFF. The CDR3 nucleotides are TGTGCCATCGGGCTAGCGGGGAACACCGGGGAGCTGTTTTTT.

The V and J genes are TRBV29-1 and TRBJ1-5; D is ambiguous. This CDR3 has 14 amino acids. CDR1 and CDR2 (germline): SQVTM, ANQGSEA. V was cut by 6 bases and J by 0 bases, with 12 bases left in between. This CDR3 reads CSVTDIGSNQPQHF. CDR3 nucleotides: TGCAGCGTCACCGACATTGGTAGCAATCAGCCCCAGCATTTT.

This clonotype turned up a few times. The chain joins TRBV12-3 or TRBV12-4 to TRBJ1-5, with no clear D. V gave up 6 bases and J gave up 0 bases, with 15 bases separating them. There are 16 residues in the CDR3. The DNA for the CDR3 is TGTGCCAGCAGCCTGAGGCTCCCCAATAGCAATCAGCCCCAGCATTTT. Its protein product is CASSLRLPNSNQPQHF.

The genes are TRBV28 and TRBJ1-5, with D possibly being TRBD1 (5 bases). V shed 5 bases and J shed 2 bases, with 16 bases lying between them. The CDR3 runs 16 residues. Germline V CDR1 and CDR2: MDHEN, SYDVKM. The CDR3 DNA is TGTGCCAGCAGTCCCGAAGGGCGGGGGGGCAATCAGCCCCAGCATTTT. Protein: CASSPEGRGGNQPQHF.

The rearrangement links TRBV4-1 to TRBJ2-3, with D possibly TRBD2 on 5 matching bases. V lost 0 bases to trimming and J lost 5 bases, with 15 bases between them. CDR1 and CDR2 (germline): MGHRA, YSYEKL. The CDR3 covers 16 residues. The CDR3 coding sequence is TGCGCCAGCAGCCAAGATAATGGGCTAGCAATAGATACGCAGTATTTT. Protein product: CASSQDNGLAIDTQYF.

This clonotype was counted between two and nine times. The chain carries TRBV28 and TRBJ2-7; D remains unclear. CDR1 MDHEN and CDR2 SYDVKM come from the germline V gene. The CDR3 is 12 residues long. V was pared by 4 bases and J by 3 bases, with 7 bases between. The CDR3 spells CASSYDGYEQYF. The CDR3, as DNA: TGTGCCAGCAGTTACGACGGCTACGAGCAGTACTTC.

There are a few counts of this clonotype. The rearrangement links TRBV7-2 to TRBJ1-5, with 9 nucleotides matching TRBD1. This CDR3 is built from 15 residues. Trimming cost V 4 bases and J 3 bases; bases outside gene matches: 4. Looked up from germline, CDR1 is SGHTA and CDR2 is FQGNSA. The CDR3 coding sequence is TGTGCCAGCAGCTGGGGGACAGGGCCCAATCAGCCCCAGCATTTT. This encodes CASSWGTGPNQPQHF.

This chain uses TRBV11-3 with TRBJ2-5, with D perhaps matching TRBD1 (6 bases). V lost 3 bases and J lost 0, with 14 bases in between. CDR3 size: 16 residues. CDR1 and CDR2 from the germline V gene are SGHNT and YENEEA. CDR3 sequence (DNA): TGTGCCAGCAGCTTTACCCTACGGGACAACCAAGAGACCCAGTACTTC. Translation: CASSFTLRDNQETQYF. The variable domain in full, with the rest retrieved from reference TRBV11-3 and TRBJ2-5, is EAGVVQSPRYKIIEKKQPVAFWCNPISGHNTLYWYLQNLGQGPELLIRYENEEAVDDSQLPKDRFSAERLKGVDSTLKIQPAELGDSAVYLCASSFTLRDNQETQYFGPGTRLLVL.

This clonotype appeared a few times. CDR3 DNA sequence: TGTGCCAGCAGTGACGGCCGGGGATCCACTGAAGCTTTCTTT. This encodes CASSDGRGSTEAFF. The chain uses TRBV2 and TRBJ1-1; D call uncertain. V was trimmed by 3 bases and J by 4 bases, leaving 12 bases between them. Germline V gives CDR1 SNHLY, CDR2 FYNNEI. This CDR3 is built from 14 residues.